Below are 20 T cell receptor beta chains sequenced from a single sample in a study of OX40 agonist ivuxolimab in advanced cancers. Libraries were prepared by immunoSEQ multiplex PCR; TCRdb keeps only in-frame clonotypes and omits some of them. Of fewer than 75,000 clones listed, about nine tenths are singletons. Sequencing used CD4+ or CD8+ T cells sorted from blood, obtained in a trial of the OX40 agonist ivuxolimab. The receptors come from an adult with an advanced solid tumor such as melanoma, head and neck, liver or kidney cancer.

This chain connects TRBV4-1 to TRBJ2-3; 12 bases are a match to TRBD2. The CDR3 is 17 amino acids. Germline V gene sequence: CDR1 MGHRA, CDR2 YSYEKL. V dropped 1 base and J dropped 0; count of bases not matched to a gene: 2. CDR3 sequence (DNA): TGCGCCAGCAGCCAAGCTAGCGGGAGGGATAGCACAGATACGCAGTATTTT. It specifies CASSQASGRDSTDTQYF.

The chain joins TRBV28 to TRBJ2-7; D is possibly TRBD2 (6 bases). The CDR3 is made up of 18 amino acids. In germline, CDR1 is MDHEN, CDR2 SYDVKM. Trimming stripped 7 bases from V and 3 bases from J, with 28 bases between. The CDR3, as DNA: TGTGCCAGCACTTATCCGGGACTTCCAGATTCCCCTTACTACGAGCAGTACTTC. It specifies CASTYPGLPDSPYYEQYF.

This chain uses TRBV6-1 with TRBJ1-2, with TRBD1 matching over 7 bases. Germline values: CDR1 MNHNS, CDR2 SASEGT. With 5 bases clipped from V and 6 bases from J, the junction kept 6 bases outside the gene matches. CDR3 length: 13 residues. The CDR3 DNA sequence: TGTGCCAGCAGTCTTGACAGGGACGATGGCTACACCTTC. Protein sequence: CASSLDRDDGYTF.

Here the CDR3 reads CASSQTSGSAEQYF. The CDR3, as DNA: TGTGCCAGCAGCCAGACTAGCGGGAGCGCCGAGCAGTACTTC. The rearrangement joins TRBV7-6 to TRBJ2-7; 12 bases map to TRBD2. The CDR3 sequence is 14 residues long. Germline CDR1 and CDR2: SGHVS and FNYEAQ. Trimming removed 5 bases from V and 6 bases from J; junction bases left unmatched: 5.

The chain uses TRBV28 and TRBJ1-1; the D gene is possibly TRBD1 (5 bases). V lost 7 bases and J lost 4, with 10 bases in between. The CDR3 length is 12 residues. CDR1 is MDHEN, CDR2 SYDVKM, per germline. The chain's CDR3 is CASMTGGTEAFF. The CDR3 DNA is TGTGCCAGCATGACGGGGGGCACTGAAGCTTTCTTT.

This sequence joins TRBV28 and TRBJ2-6; 10 positions agree with TRBD1. The CDR3 sequence is 18 residues long. V gave up 5 bases and J gave up 0 bases; unmatched junction bases: 7. Germline-derived CDR1 and CDR2 are MDHEN and SYDVKM. CDR3: CASSPRQGASSGANVLTF. The DNA for the CDR3 is TGTGCCAGCAGTCCCCGACAGGGGGCTAGCTCTGGGGCCAACGTCCTGACTTTC.

The chain is built from TRBV28 and TRBJ2-3; the match to TRBD1 covers 9 bases. Germline trimming cut 8 bases from V and 5 bases from J; bases unmatched to any gene: 14. Per germline, CDR1 MDHEN and CDR2 SYDVKM. This CDR3 has 16 residues. CDR3 sequence reads: CASHTTGTGWVDTQYF. In nucleotides, the CDR3 is TGTGCCAGCCATACCACCGGGACAGGGTGGGTAGATACGCAGTATTTT.

The chain recombines TRBV10-2 with TRBJ1-5, with 9 positions matching TRBD1. The CDR3 runs 15 residues. The V and J ends lost 6 bases and 6 bases, in that order; junction bases with no gene match: 9. Per the germline V gene, CDR1 is WSHSY and CDR2 is SAAADI. CDR3 amino acids: CASSITGTGPQPQHF. CDR3 coding DNA: TGCGCCAGCAGCATAACCGGGACAGGGCCTCAGCCCCAGCATTTT.

V and J are TRBV4-2 and TRBJ1-1; 8 positions match TRBD1. This CDR3 region has 15 residues. With 2 bases clipped from V and 5 bases from J, the junction kept 7 bases outside the gene matches. Germline V gives CDR1 LGHNA, CDR2 YNFKEQ. The DNA for the CDR3 is TGTGCCAGCAGCCAAACGGACAGGGCAGGGACTGAAGCTTTCTTT. This codes for CASSQTDRAGTEAFF.

The chain recombines TRBV18 with TRBJ1-1, with 7 nucleotides matching TRBD1. CDR1 is KGHSH and CDR2 is LQKENI in the germline V gene. The CDR3 loop spans 15 amino acids. The J segment lost 1 base and the V segment lost 4 bases, leaving 6 bases of the junction unmatched. The CDR3 reads CASSRRTGENTEAFF. The DNA of the CDR3 is TGTGCCAGCTCACGACGGACAGGAGAGAACACTGAAGCTTTCTTT.

The rearrangement joins TRBV5-1 to TRBJ2-2; 8 positions match TRBD1. The germline CDR1 and CDR2 sequences are SGHRS and YFSETQ. There are 13 residues in the CDR3. The V gene end was trimmed by 5 bases and the J gene end by 4 bases; junction bases not matched to a gene: 1. For the CDR3, the DNA is TGCGCCAGCAGGGGACAGGCCACCGGGGAGCTGTTTTTT. It is translated as CASRGQATGELFF.

V is TRBV28 and J is TRBJ1-1; D ambiguous. Per germline, CDR1 MDHEN and CDR2 SYDVKM. The germline V and J ends were trimmed by 6 bases and 3 bases, with 8 bases remaining between them. The CDR3 is 12 residues long. This CDR3 is CASSGSDTEAFF. The CDR3 nucleotides are TGTGCCAGCAGCGGGTCGGACACTGAAGCTTTCTTT.

The chain recombines TRBV5-6 with TRBJ2-7, with D perhaps TRBD2 (6 bases). Germline V gives CDR1 SGHDT, CDR2 YYEEEE. The CDR3 spans 12 residues. V was shortened by 2 bases and J by 4 bases, with 7 bases between the two germline ends. In DNA form, the CDR3 reads TGTGCCAGCAGCTTCGGGGGTTACGAGCAGTACTTC. This translates into CASSFGGYEQYF.

The chain links TRBV4-3 to TRBJ2-7; 10 bases fit TRBD1. CDR1 LGHNA and CDR2 YSLEER come from the germline V gene. The CDR3 length is 15 residues. The junction had 3 bases not matched to a gene; V was cut back by 3 bases and J by 1 base. The CDR3, as DNA: TGCGCCAGCAGCCAGGGACAGGGGACGTCCTACGAGCAGTACTTC. Amino acid sequence: CASSQGQGTSYEQYF.

V and J are TRBV5-1 and TRBJ2-3; 12 bases line up with TRBD2. CDR1 is SGHRS, CDR2 YFSETQ, per germline. CDR3 size: 14 residues. Unmatched junction bases numbered 3, after V lost 4 bases and J lost 6 bases. In DNA, the CDR3 is TGCGCCAGCAGCCTAGGACTAGCGGGGGATACGCAGTATTTT. Translated: CASSLGLAGDTQYF.

The V and J genes are TRBV14 and TRBJ1-2; D gene ambiguous. This CDR3 is 14 amino acids long. CDR1 is SGHDN and CDR2 is FVKESK in the germline V gene. Trimming pared 4 bases from V and 8 bases from J, leaving 17 bases between. CDR3 nucleotides: TGTGCCAGCAGCCCTAATTTGGGATACGGGGGCTACACCTTC. It specifies CASSPNLGYGGYTF.

This clone was recorded a few times. The chain is built from TRBV7-2 and TRBJ2-7; D is undetermined. In germline, CDR1 is SGHTA, CDR2 FQGNSA. The CDR3 sequence is 12 residues long. V lost 5 bases and J lost 2, with 7 bases in between. CDR3 in DNA: TGTGCCAGCAGCCGGTCAACCTACGAGCAGTACTTC. This gives the protein CASSRSTYEQYF.

The chain links TRBV6-5 to TRBJ1-2; 7 positions match TRBD1. The germline gives CDR1 MNHEY, CDR2 SVGAGI. Trimming at V came to 0 bases and at J to 6 bases, leaving 10 bases not matched to a gene. The CDR3 loop spans 16 amino acids. The CDR3 reads CASSYSMTGRRNGYTF. The CDR3 DNA sequence: TGTGCCAGCAGTTACTCGATGACAGGGAGGAGGAATGGCTACACCTTC.

This chain uses TRBV14 with TRBJ1-2; 7 bases fit TRBD1. CDR1 is SGHDN, CDR2 FVKESK, per germline. The CDR3 extends over 14 amino acids. V was clipped by 1 base and J by 7 bases; unmatched bases: 6. CDR3 in DNA: TGTGCCAGCAGCCAAGCCGCAGGGGGATTTGGCTACACCTTC. Amino acids: CASSQAAGGFGYTF.

For this clone: One junction end does not reproduce the germline sequence, and a read error may be involved. CDR3: CASTEGQLSYEQYF. CDR3 sequence (DNA): TGTGCCAGCACTGAAGGACAGCTCTCCTACGAGCAGTACTTC. V and J are TRBV6-1 and TRBJ2-7; D may be TRBD1 (6 bases). Per the germline V gene, CDR1 is MNHNS and CDR2 is SASEGT. The CDR3 runs to 14 residues.